This entry lists 28 T cell receptor beta chains sequenced from one sample in a study of long-term antiretroviral therapy in people with HIV. Survey-level immunoSEQ v3.0 assays were run. Method: immunoSEQ multiplex PCR; TCRdb's copy keeps in-frame clones and lacks some. The sample consists of about 19,000 clones, about 89% of them appearing once. Sequencing used unsorted PBMCs, obtained 0.5 years after starting antiretroviral therapy. The receptors derive from a man aged 40-50 years with HIV.

The V gene is TRBV19, the J gene TRBJ1-1; D ambiguous. The V gene lost 1 base and the J gene lost 6 bases, with 9 bases spanning the gap. Germline CDR1 and CDR2: LNHDA and SQIVND (reference sequence). The CDR3 runs 13 residues. DNA for the CDR3: TGTGCCAGTAGTATAGCCCCGGGCCCTGAAGCTTTCTTT. This codes for CASSIAPGPEAFF.

The rearrangement uses TRBV19 and TRBJ1-2; TRBD1 might be the D (6 bases). Germline V gives CDR1 LNHDA, CDR2 SQIVND (reference sequence). V lost 7 bases, J lost 5 bases, and 17 bases lay in between. There are 14 residues in the CDR3. CDR3 protein: CASIRTANGYGYTF. The CDR3 DNA follows: TGTGCCAGTATCCGGACAGCGAACGGTTATGGCTACACCTTC.

The rearrangement joins TRBV12-5 to TRBJ1-5, with TRBD1 matching over 9 bases. CDR1 LGHNT and CDR2 FRNRAP come from the germline V gene. Trimming removed 6 bases from V and 0 bases from J; junction bases left unmatched: 6. This CDR3 comprises 16 residues. The CDR3 DNA reads TGTGCTAGTGGCCCCGGGACAGGGTATAGCAATCAGCCCCAGCATTTT. This sequence encodes CASGPGTGYSNQPQHF.

V usage is TRBV19 and J usage is TRBJ1-4, with a possible D match to TRBD1 (6 bases). The ends were cut back, 7 bases at V and 8 bases at J, with 20 bases in the middle. The germline V gene has CDR1 LNHDA and CDR2 SQIVND (reference sequence). CDR3 length equals 15 residues. The CDR3 here is CASNNPPDSGEKLFF. CDR3 DNA sequence: TGTGCCAGTAACAACCCTCCGGACAGTGGGGAAAAACTGTTTTTT.

The chain joins TRBV15 to TRBJ1-3; no definite D call. Germline-derived CDR1 and CDR2 are LNHNV and YYDKDF (reference sequence). The CDR3 sequence is 17 residues long. V lost 4 bases and J lost 2, with 18 bases in between. Here the CDR3 reads CATSNHQKTGTGNTIYF. The CDR3 DNA follows: TGTGCCACCAGCAACCACCAAAAGACGGGTACTGGAAACACCATATATTTT.

Only a few counts were recorded for this clone. This chain links TRBV5-1 with TRBJ2-7, with 9 bases identical to TRBD1. V was clipped by 4 bases and J by 0 bases; unmatched bases: 8. In germline, CDR1 is SGHRS, CDR2 YFSETQ. This CDR3 has 16 residues. Here the CDR3 reads CASSEGQGFDSYEQYF. The DNA of the CDR3 is TGCGCCAGCAGCGAAGGACAGGGGTTTGACTCCTACGAGCAGTACTTC.

The chain combines TRBV10-1 with TRBJ1-1, with D perhaps matching TRBD1 (5 bases). Germline assignment: CDR1 WNHNN and CDR2 SYGVQD (reference sequence). The CDR3 consists of 13 residues. V was cut by 10 bases and J by 3 bases, with 15 bases left in between. CDR3 sequence: CATQGDRDTEAFF. For the CDR3, the DNA is TGCGCCACCCAAGGGGATAGGGACACTGAAGCTTTCTTT.

Written as DNA, the CDR3 is TGTGCCAGCTCACAGACAACTTCAACCGCGAACACCGGGGAGCTGTTTTTT. It is translated as CASSQTTSTANTGELFF. The J gene is TRBJ2-2, the V gene TRBV18; D is unclear. Germline CDR1 is KGHSH and CDR2 is LQKENI. This CDR3 has 17 amino acids. The ends were cut back, 4 bases at V and 0 bases at J, with 15 bases in the middle.

The chain uses TRBV6-1 and TRBJ1-4, with TRBD1 as a possible D gene (5 bases). Per germline, CDR1 MNHNS and CDR2 SASEGT. V was cut by 6 bases and J by 8 bases, with 16 bases left in between. The CDR3 has 14 residues. The CDR3 reads CASSRELTGEKLFF. In DNA form, the CDR3 reads TGTGCCAGCAGCAGGGAACTCACCGGCGAAAAACTGTTTTTT.

V is TRBV5-6 and J is TRBJ2-7; D tentatively fits TRBD1 or TRBD2 (5 bases each). Germline V gene data show CDR1 as SGHDT and CDR2 as YYEEEE. This CDR3 spans 13 amino acids. Trimming removed 4 bases from V and 3 bases from J, with 11 bases in between. Here the CDR3 reads CASSPGRVYEQYF. As DNA, the CDR3 is TGTGCCAGCAGCCCGGGACGGGTCTACGAGCAGTACTTC.

The rearrangement joins TRBV9 to TRBJ1-2, with TRBD1 as a possible D gene (5 bases). The CDR3 totals 12 residues. V was cut by 5 bases and J by 4 bases, with 9 bases left in between. In germline, CDR1 is SGDLS, CDR2 YYNGEE. The CDR3 bases are TGTGCCAGCAGAAATACAGGCTATGGCTACACCTTC. This codes for CASRNTGYGYTF.

This chain links TRBV5-6 with TRBJ2-7; tentatively, D is TRBD2 (5 bases). V was clipped by 0 bases and J by 0 bases, with 10 bases between them. Germline V gene lookup returns CDR1 SGHDT and CDR2 YYEEEE. The CDR3 has 15 amino acids. CDR3 DNA sequence: TGTGCCAGCAGCTTGGGCGGGTTTAGCTCCTACGAGCAGTACTTC. The encoded protein is CASSLGGFSSYEQYF. Together with reference TRBV5-6 and TRBJ2-7, the CDR3 gives the full variable domain: DAGVTQSPTHLIKTRGQQVTLRCSPKSGHDTVSWYQQALGQGPQFIFQYYEEEERQRGNFPDRFSGHQFPNYSSELNVNALLLGDSALYLCASSLGGFSSYEQYFGPGTRLTVT.

The rearrangement joins TRBV27 to TRBJ2-7; maybe TRBD1 (5 bases). The germline V gene encodes CDR1 MNHEY and CDR2 SMNVEV (reference sequence). The CDR3 runs 11 residues. V lost 5 bases to trimming and J lost 3 bases, with 5 bases between them. Here the CDR3 DNA reads TGTGCCAGCAGTCAGGGCTACGAGCAGTACTTC. This codes for CASSQGYEQYF.

This chain joins TRBV27 and TRBJ2-7, with 8 bases identical to TRBD2. CDR1 MNHEY and CDR2 SMNVEV come from the germline V gene (reference sequence). The CDR3 is made up of 14 amino acids. J was trimmed by 3 bases and V by 5 bases; bases with no gene match: 6. The CDR3 DNA sequence: TGTGCCAGCAGTCCGGGACTAGAATACTACGAGCAGTACTTC. Translating gives CASSPGLEYYEQYF.

The gene calls are TRBV10-3 and TRBJ2-5; TRBD2 matches at 8 bases. The CDR3 runs to 15 residues. V shed 5 bases and J 2 bases; nucleotides not matched to a gene: 7. Per the germline V gene, CDR1 is ENHRY and CDR2 is SYGVKD. DNA of the CDR3: TGTGCCATCAGTCGACGGACTAGCAGTCAAGAGACCCAGTACTTC. This codes for CAISRRTSSQETQYF.

The V call is TRBV7-8, the J call TRBJ2-3, with D tentatively TRBD1 (5 bases). This CDR3 contains 19 residues. V gave up 5 bases and J gave up 2 bases, with 26 bases separating them. The germline V gene encodes CDR1 SGHVS and CDR2 FQNEAQ. The CDR3 nucleotides are TGTGCCAGCAGCCCCCGGGCTGACGGATCATATGGGGCCACAGATACGCAGTATTTT. It encodes CASSPRADGSYGATDTQYF.

V gene TRBV4-1 combines with J gene TRBJ1-5; a weak D match, TRBD1 (5 bases). The CDR3 is 16 residues long. Germline V CDR1 and CDR2: MGHRA, YSYEKL. The V and J ends lost 0 bases and 6 bases respectively, with 15 bases between them. This CDR3 reads CASSQDGTAGAQPQHF. The CDR3 bases are TGCGCCAGCAGCCAAGATGGGACCGCCGGGGCTCAGCCCCAGCATTTT.

V and J are TRBV10-3 and TRBJ1-3; a weak D match, TRBD1 (5 bases). V dropped 5 bases and J dropped 4 bases, with 15 bases sitting between them. In germline, CDR1 is ENHRY, CDR2 SYGVKD. The CDR3 has 15 amino acids. The CDR3 spells CAISQFETDGNTIYF. The CDR3 DNA follows: TGTGCCATCAGTCAGTTCGAGACAGACGGAAACACCATATATTTT.

The V call is TRBV15, the J call TRBJ2-2, with 7 nucleotides matching TRBD1. Germline-derived CDR1 and CDR2 are LNHNV and YYDKDF (reference sequence). Trimming removed 1 base from V and 0 bases from J; junction bases left unmatched: 17. This CDR3 region has 21 residues. CDR3 region: CATSRAATGSRQAPNTGELFF. In DNA form, the CDR3 reads TGTGCCACCAGCAGAGCAGCGACAGGGTCTAGACAGGCTCCGAACACCGGGGAGCTGTTTTTT. Looking up the rest from reference TRBV15 and TRBJ2-2 gives the full variable domain: DAMVIQNPRYQVTQFGKPVTLSCSQTLNHNVMYWYQQKSSQAPKLLFHYYDKDFNNEADTPDNFQSRRPNTSFCFLDIRSPGLGDTAMYLCATSRAATGSRQAPNTGELFFGEGSRLTVL.

This sequence joins TRBV29-1 and TRBJ1-2; 7 bases fit TRBD1. J was trimmed by 0 bases and V by 7 bases; bases with no gene match: 5. The CDR3 is 13 residues long. Looked up from germline, CDR1 is SQVTM and CDR2 is ANQGSEA. The CDR3 DNA is TGCAGCGCTCTACAGGGGACTAACTATGGCTACACCTTC. Translating gives CSALQGTNYGYTF.

V usage is TRBV13 and J usage is TRBJ1-1; 10 bases match TRBD1. V trimming: 8 bases; J trimming: 5 bases; junction bases outside the gene matches: 14. This CDR3 has 16 amino acids. The germline V gene encodes CDR1 PRHDT and CDR2 FYEKMQ (reference sequence). The CDR3 reads CASGLLPGTGATEAFF. The CDR3 bases are TGTGCCAGCGGATTACTACCCGGGACAGGGGCGACTGAAGCTTTCTTT.

This chain joins TRBV4-1 and TRBJ2-7; TRBD1 aligns across 8 bases. The ends lost 0 bases at V and 6 bases at J; junction bases unmatched: 7. The length of the CDR3 is 15 residues. Looked up from germline, CDR1 is MGHRA and CDR2 is YSYEKL. The CDR3 DNA is TGCGCCAGCAGCCAAGATTGGACAGGGTTCCCCGAGCAGTACTTC. Translated, it gives CASSQDWTGFPEQYF.

This chain joins TRBV7-2 and TRBJ2-7; D is possibly TRBD1 or TRBD2 (5 bases each). The CDR3 runs 16 residues. The germline V gene encodes CDR1 SGHTA and CDR2 FQGNSA. V lost 2 bases to trimming and J lost 3 bases, with 17 bases between them. As DNA, the CDR3 is TGTGCCAGCAGCTTATTATCCGGGACGGGGTACTACGAGCAGTACTTC. Residues: CASSLLSGTGYYEQYF.

This clone was seen a single time. The gene calls are TRBV29-1 and TRBJ1-1; D perhaps matches TRBD1 (6 bases). Trimming shortened V by 7 bases and J by 4 bases, and 10 bases separated the two germline ends. Per the germline V gene, CDR1 is SQVTM and CDR2 is ANQGSEA. The CDR3 runs 11 residues. This CDR3 reads CSAKGGTEAFF. In DNA form, the CDR3 reads TGCAGCGCCAAGGGGGGCACTGAAGCTTTCTTT.

V and J are TRBV11-2 and TRBJ2-1, with TRBD2 matching 11 bases. Germline trimming cut 0 bases from V and 0 bases from J; bases unmatched to any gene: 7. CDR3 length: 19 amino acids. Germline V CDR1 and CDR2: SGHAT, FQNNGV. Written as DNA, the CDR3 is TGTGCCAGCAGCTTAGAATCTAGCGGGAGGATTCACTCCTACAATGAGCAGTTCTTC. Translating gives CASSLESSGRIHSYNEQFF.

V and J are TRBV6-1 and TRBJ2-1; the D gene is possibly TRBD1 (5 bases). Trimming shortened V by 2 bases and J by 0 bases, and 20 bases separated the two germline ends. CDR1 is MNHNS and CDR2 is SASEGT in the germline V gene. The CDR3 has 19 amino acids. CDR3 DNA sequence: TGTGCCAGCAGTGAATGGGGCCGCACTACCCACAGCTCCTACAATGAGCAGTTCTTC. Protein sequence: CASSEWGRTTHSSYNEQFF.

This rearrangement joins TRBV7-8 to TRBJ2-5; TRBD2 matches at 9 bases. Germline trimming cut 2 bases from V and 5 bases from J; bases unmatched to any gene: 9. The germline V gene encodes CDR1 SGHVS and CDR2 FQNEAQ. The CDR3 is 16 residues long. CDR3 sequence (DNA): TGTGCCAGCAGCTTATCATCAGCGGGGGGTGGTGAGACCCAGTACTTC. Its translation: CASSLSSAGGGETQYF.

The chain carries TRBV11-2 and TRBJ1-3, with D unresolved. CDR1 SGHAT and CDR2 FQNNGV come from the germline V gene. The CDR3 runs 13 residues. The ends were cut back, 4 bases at V and 1 base at J, with 5 bases in the middle. The CDR3 loop is CASSSPSGNTIYF. For the CDR3, the DNA is TGTGCCAGCAGCTCGCCGTCTGGAAACACCATATATTTT.